This entry describes one T cell receptor (beta chain). Its antigen is undetermined. The data belong to a study of glioma-infiltrating T cells after dendritic cell vaccination. Study-wide background: Patients had newly diagnosed or recurrent glioblastoma and received dendritic cell vaccines.

Study conclusions and caveats: Patients with more pretreatment TILs had longer time to progression and survival.

Generated by immunoSEQ multiplex PCR, the TCRdb table keeps only in-frame clones and is missing some. Of 85,000 to 95,000 clones listed, 85% to 90% are singletons. The CDR3 runs to 14 residues. CDR1 SGHRS and CDR2 YFSETQ come from the germline V gene. V was cut by 1 base and J by 5 bases, with 13 bases left in between. This TCR came from a human donor with glioblastoma. The chain has TRBV5-1 and TRBJ2-7; D perhaps matches TRBD2 (6 bases). Sequenced here: blood, sampled before dendritic cell vaccination. The CDR3 coding sequence is TGCGCCAGCAGCTTGTATACGGGAGCTAACGAGCAGTACTTC. The encoded protein is CASSLYTGANEQYF.